Sequencing of this T cell receptor (beta chain) was carried out in a study of blood T cell repertoires in COVID-19. Germline V gene data show CDR1 as SGHRS and CDR2 as YFSETQ. J was trimmed by 9 bases and V by 5 bases; bases with no gene match: 16. CDR3 length: 16 residues. Profiling relied on immunoSEQ multiplex PCR, and the TCRdb table lists in-frame clones only, not all of them. The sample has roughly 230,000 clones, roughly four fifths seen once. The TCR originated in a man aged 50-59 years with acute or convalescent COVID-19. The chain has TRBV5-1 and TRBJ2-1; 8 bases are a match to TRBD2. Source material: peripheral blood. In nucleotides, the CDR3 is TGCGCCAGCAGGGCCCCGGGACTAGGGGGGGCCAGTGAGCAGTTCTTC. This encodes CASRAPGLGGASEQFF.